This TCR beta chain was sequenced during a study of blood T cell repertoires in COVID-19 (dated by TCRdb to the early 2020s). About the study as a whole: Samples from collaborators originated in the United States, Italy and Spain and spanned both the acute and convalescent phases of COVID-19. Where HLA class I and class II types were available, the types were taken from metadata supplied by the sample provider, not from assay-based typing. The material from the prospective study consisted of cDNA or gDNA derived from T cells, B-cell-depleted T cells, or PBMCs. The repertoires were released in a freely available public database meant as a resource for research on the immune response to SARS-CoV-2. Deeply sampled blood TCRbeta repertoires from subjects exposed to, actively infected with, or recovered from COVID-19 were included in the dataset. Sample metadata almost always included a de-identified subject ID, COVID-19 status, age in years and sex. The samples were drawn from the first 160 participants of the ongoing ImmuneRACE study and from roughly 1,300 subjects provided by 6 global collaborators. Paper-wide results and their limitations: The amount of clinical and demographic metadata varied by source and participant and was provided uncurated.

The collaborating institutions used their own protocols to collect whole blood in K2EDTA tubes. For TCRbeta analysis, collaborators shipped samples as frozen whole blood, isolated PBMCs, or DNA extracted from either of those sample types. The CDR3 spans 17 residues, from the cysteine through the phenylalanine. Only the CDR3 DNA stays, 51 bases, in frame from base 1. V is cut by 0 bases and J by 0 bases, and the space between the germline ends is 14 bases. The germline V gene specifies SGHRS as CDR1 and YFSETQ as CDR2. Turning to this clone: This receptor's antigen is unknown. No much larger clone is present one base from it, and per-base qualities are unavailable.

TCRbeta CDR3 regions were amplified from genomic DNA using the immunoSEQ Assay, a bias-controlled multiplex PCR. Per the source publication's procedure: Nucleated cell counts per sample were estimated from amplification of reference gene primers within the assay. To quantify the absolute abundance of each unique TCRbeta CDR3 rearrangement, sequence reads were collapsed and filtered. For each sample, productive Simpson clonality was calculated by taking the square root of Simpson's diversity index across productive rearrangements. TCRdb took this table from immuneACCESS and kept in-frame rearrangements with V and J called. Such tables lack part of the clones; where checked against another copy, unresolved V genes explain under half of the gap, and the rest is unexplained. The V and J calls and clone size are taken from that table; D and trimming were inferred from the DNA. This sample lists 200,000 or so clones; about 80% were detected once. The top ten hold 6% to 8% of the sample.

The TCR originated in a human donor with acute or convalescent COVID-19. The donor label of this sample is uncertain. Sequenced sample: peripheral blood. The rearranged chain carries TRBV5-1 and TRBJ2-3, with a tentative D gene TRBD2 over 6 matching bases. The CDR3 protein sequence reads: CASSLAATGTSTDTQYF. The DNA reads TGCGCCAGCAGCTTGGCCGCTACGGGGACTAGCACAGATACGCAGTATTTT.